This T cell receptor beta chain was identified during a study of T cells in Graves' hyperthyroidism and ophthalmopathy. This clonotype was detected only a few times. The CDR3 spans 13 residues. The V and J ends lost 6 bases and 5 bases respectively, with 8 bases between them. Per germline, CDR1 MNHNS and CDR2 SASEGT. RNA transcripts gave rise to amplified TCR beta CDR3 regions. The primer set for the first-round RT-PCR of the TCR CDR3 was HTBI. TCRdb fed the multiplex PCR reads into MiXCR, producing one record per CDR3 protein. This table holds some 270,000 distinct CDR3 sequences, roughly an eighth found once.

This clonotype was sampled from a woman between 40 and 50 years old with Graves' hyperthyroidism. The V gene is TRBV6-1, the J gene TRBJ1-6, with D uncertain. Specimen: blood. As DNA, the CDR3 is TGTGCCAGCAGCCCTACAAATAATTCACCCCTCCACTTT. Its protein is CASSPTNNSPLHF.